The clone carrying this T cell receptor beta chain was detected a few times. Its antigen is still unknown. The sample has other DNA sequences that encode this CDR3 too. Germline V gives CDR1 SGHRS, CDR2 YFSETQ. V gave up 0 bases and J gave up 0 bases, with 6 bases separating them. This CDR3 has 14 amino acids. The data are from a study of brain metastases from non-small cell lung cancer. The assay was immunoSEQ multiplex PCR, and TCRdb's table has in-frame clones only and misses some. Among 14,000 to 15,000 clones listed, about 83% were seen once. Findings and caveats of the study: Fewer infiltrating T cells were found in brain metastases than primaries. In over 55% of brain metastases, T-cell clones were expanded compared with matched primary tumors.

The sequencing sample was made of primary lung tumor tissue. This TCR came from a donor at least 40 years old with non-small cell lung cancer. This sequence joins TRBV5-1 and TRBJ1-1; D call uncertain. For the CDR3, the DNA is TGCGCCAGCAGCTTGGACGGTATGAACACTGAAGCTTTCTTT. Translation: CASSLDGMNTEAFF.